This T cell receptor beta chain was retrieved from a study of cytomegalovirus exposure and HLA in healthy donors. Overall study results and limits: Later analysis identified a missense DCLRE1C variant that was linked to TCR beta V- and J-gene trimming. In a later analysis, parvovirus B19, influenza, CMV and Epstein-Barr virus appeared linked to several top co-occurrence clusters. Presence/absence results assume similar sequencing depth per donor, which may not hold. In a later analysis, HLA-associated beta chains showed higher expansion and lower generation probabilities than comparable chains.

There are 13 residues in the CDR3. Germline CDR1 SGHDT, CDR2 YYEEEE. The V and J ends lost 2 bases and 3 bases respectively, with 8 bases between them. As to this clone: What it binds is not known.

60 Vbeta and 13 Jbeta primers were used in PCR. Sequenced by immunoSEQ multiplex PCR; TCRdb stores in-frame clones only, minus some. This table has 150,000 to 200,000 clones, more than 60% appearing once. This receptor was identified in a man aged 18 to 30 in good health and CMV-seropositive. This chain joins TRBV5-6 and TRBJ1-1; D call uncertain. Sequencing was done on a sample of PBMCs. The CDR3 sequence is CASSFSRDTEAFF. The DNA of the CDR3 is TGTGCCAGCAGCTTTTCGAGGGACACTGAAGCTTTCTTT.